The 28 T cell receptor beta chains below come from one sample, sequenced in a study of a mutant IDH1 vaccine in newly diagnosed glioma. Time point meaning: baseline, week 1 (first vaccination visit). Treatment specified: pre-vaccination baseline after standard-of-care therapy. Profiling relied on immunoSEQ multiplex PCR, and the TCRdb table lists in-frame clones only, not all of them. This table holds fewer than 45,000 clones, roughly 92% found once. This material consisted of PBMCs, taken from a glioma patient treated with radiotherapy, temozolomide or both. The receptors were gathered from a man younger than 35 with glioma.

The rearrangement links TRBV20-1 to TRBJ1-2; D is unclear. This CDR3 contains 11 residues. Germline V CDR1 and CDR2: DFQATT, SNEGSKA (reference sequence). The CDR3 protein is CTLGYLYGYTF. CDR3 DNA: TGCACCCTCGGGTACCTATATGGCTACACCTTC.

Here the CDR3 DNA reads TGTGCCAGCAGCCCTCCCGGGGCCTACGAGCAGTACTTC. As protein: CASSPPGAYEQYF. This sequence joins TRBV7-8 and TRBJ2-5; D perhaps matches TRBD2 (5 bases). The better agreement between TRBJ2-7 and the DNA end casts doubt on the J call. This CDR3 has 13 residues. Germline-derived CDR1 and CDR2 are SGHVS and FQNEAQ.

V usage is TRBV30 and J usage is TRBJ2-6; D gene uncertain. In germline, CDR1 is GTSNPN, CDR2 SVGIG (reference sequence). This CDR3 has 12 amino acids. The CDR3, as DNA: TGTGCTTACAGCTCTGGGGCCAACGTCCTGACTTTC. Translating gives CAYSSGANVLTF. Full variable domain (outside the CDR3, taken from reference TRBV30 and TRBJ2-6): SQTIHQWPATLVQPVGSPLSLECTVEGTSNPNLYWYRQAAGRGLQLLFYSVGIGQISSEVPQNLSASRPQDRQFILSSKKLLLSDSGFYLCAYSSGANVLTFGAGSRLTVL.

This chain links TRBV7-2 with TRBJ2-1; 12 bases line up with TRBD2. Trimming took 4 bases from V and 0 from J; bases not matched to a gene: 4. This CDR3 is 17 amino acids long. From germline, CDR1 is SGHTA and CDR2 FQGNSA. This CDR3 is CASSSGLAGYSYNEQFF. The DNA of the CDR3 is TGTGCCAGCAGCTCCGGACTAGCGGGGTACTCCTACAATGAGCAGTTCTTC.

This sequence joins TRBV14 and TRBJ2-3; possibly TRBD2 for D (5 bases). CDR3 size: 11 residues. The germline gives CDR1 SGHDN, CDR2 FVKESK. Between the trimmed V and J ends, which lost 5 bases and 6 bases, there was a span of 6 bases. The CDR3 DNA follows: TGTGCCAGCAGCTCTAGCGATACGCAGTATTTT. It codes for CASSSSDTQYF.

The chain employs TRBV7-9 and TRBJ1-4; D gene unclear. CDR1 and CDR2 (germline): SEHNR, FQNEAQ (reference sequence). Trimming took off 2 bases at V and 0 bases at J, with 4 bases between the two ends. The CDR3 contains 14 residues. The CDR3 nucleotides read TGTGCCAGCAGCTTAACATCAACTAATGAAAAACTGTTTTTT. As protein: CASSLTSTNEKLFF. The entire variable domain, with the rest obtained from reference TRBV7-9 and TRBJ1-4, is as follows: DTGVSQNPRHKITKRGQNVTFRCDPISEHNRLYWYRQTLGQGPEFLTYFQNEAQLEKSRLLSDRFSAERPKGSFSTLEIQRTEQGDSAMYLCASSLTSTNEKLFFGSGTQLSVL.

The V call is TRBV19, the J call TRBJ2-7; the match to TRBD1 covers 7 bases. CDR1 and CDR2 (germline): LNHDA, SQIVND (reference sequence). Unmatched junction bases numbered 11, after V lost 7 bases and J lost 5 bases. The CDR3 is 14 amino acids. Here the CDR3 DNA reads TGTGCCAGTAAGCGTGGACAGGATGGGGACGAGCAGTACTTC. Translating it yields CASKRGQDGDEQYF.

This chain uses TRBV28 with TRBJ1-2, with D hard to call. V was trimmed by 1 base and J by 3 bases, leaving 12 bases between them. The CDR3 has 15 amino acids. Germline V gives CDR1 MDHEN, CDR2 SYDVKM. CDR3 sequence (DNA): TGTGCCAGCAGTTTATCTTGGGGTCCCTACTATGGCTACACCTTC. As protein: CASSLSWGPYYGYTF.

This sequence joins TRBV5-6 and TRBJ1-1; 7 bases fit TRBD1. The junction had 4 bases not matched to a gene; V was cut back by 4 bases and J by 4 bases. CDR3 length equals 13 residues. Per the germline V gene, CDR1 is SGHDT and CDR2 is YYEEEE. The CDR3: CASSVQGITEAFF. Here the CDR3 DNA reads TGTGCCAGCAGCGTACAGGGGATCACTGAAGCTTTCTTT.

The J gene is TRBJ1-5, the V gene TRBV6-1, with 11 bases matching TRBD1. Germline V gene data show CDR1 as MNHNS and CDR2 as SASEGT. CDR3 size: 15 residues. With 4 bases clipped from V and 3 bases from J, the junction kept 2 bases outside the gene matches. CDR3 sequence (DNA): TGTGCCAGCAGTGGGGACAGGGGGGCCAATCAGCCCCAGCATTTT. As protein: CASSGDRGANQPQHF.

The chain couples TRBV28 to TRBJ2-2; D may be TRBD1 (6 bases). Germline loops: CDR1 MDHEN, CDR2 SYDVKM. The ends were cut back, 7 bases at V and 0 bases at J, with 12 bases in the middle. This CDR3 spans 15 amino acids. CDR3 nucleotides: TGTGCCAGCACTCGAGGGGGTCCGAACACCGGGGAGCTGTTTTTT. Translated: CASTRGGPNTGELFF.

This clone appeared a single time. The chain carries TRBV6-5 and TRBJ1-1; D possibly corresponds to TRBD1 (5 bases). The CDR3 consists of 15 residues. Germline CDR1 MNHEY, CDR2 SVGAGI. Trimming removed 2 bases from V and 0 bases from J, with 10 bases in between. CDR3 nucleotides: TGTGCCAGCAGTTACGGCAGGGAGATGAACACTGAAGCTTTCTTT. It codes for CASSYGREMNTEAFF.

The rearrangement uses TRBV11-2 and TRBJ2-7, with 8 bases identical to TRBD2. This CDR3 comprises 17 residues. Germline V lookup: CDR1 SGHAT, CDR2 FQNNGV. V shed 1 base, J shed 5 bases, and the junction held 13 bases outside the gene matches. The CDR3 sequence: CASSLVQRGPRGHEQYF. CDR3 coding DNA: TGTGCCAGCAGCTTAGTCCAGCGGGGGCCTAGAGGACACGAGCAGTACTTC.

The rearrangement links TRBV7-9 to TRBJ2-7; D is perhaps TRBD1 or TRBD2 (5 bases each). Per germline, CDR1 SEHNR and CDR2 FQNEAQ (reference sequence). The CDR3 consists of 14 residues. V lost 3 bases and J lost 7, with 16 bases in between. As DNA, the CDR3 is TGTGCCAGCAGCTTCCCCGGGGCAGGGCTTGAGCAGTACTTC. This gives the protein CASSFPGAGLEQYF.

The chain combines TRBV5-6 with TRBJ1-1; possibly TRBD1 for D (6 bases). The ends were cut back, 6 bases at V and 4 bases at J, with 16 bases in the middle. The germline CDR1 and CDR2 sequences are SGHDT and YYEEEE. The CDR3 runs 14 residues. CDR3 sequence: CASILRGGGTEAFF. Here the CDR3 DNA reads TGTGCCAGCATCCTCAGGGGCGGTGGCACTGAAGCTTTCTTT.

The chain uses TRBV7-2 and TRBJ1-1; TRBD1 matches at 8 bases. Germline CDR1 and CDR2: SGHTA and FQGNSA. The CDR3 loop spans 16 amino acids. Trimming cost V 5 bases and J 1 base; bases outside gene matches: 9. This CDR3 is CASSLQGARGNTEAFF. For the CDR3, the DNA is TGTGCCAGCAGCCTTCAGGGGGCGCGTGGGAACACTGAAGCTTTCTTT.

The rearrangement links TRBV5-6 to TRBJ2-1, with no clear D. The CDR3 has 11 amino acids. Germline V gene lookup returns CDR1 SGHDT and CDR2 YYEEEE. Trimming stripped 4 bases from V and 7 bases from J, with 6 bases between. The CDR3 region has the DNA TGTGCCAGCAGCCTAAGGAATGAGCAGTTCTTC. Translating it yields CASSLRNEQFF.

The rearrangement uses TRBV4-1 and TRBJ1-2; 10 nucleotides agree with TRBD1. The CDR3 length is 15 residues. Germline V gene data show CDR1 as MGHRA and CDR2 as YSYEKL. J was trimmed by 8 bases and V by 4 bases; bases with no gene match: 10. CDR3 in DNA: TGCGCCAGCAGCCTACCGGGACAGGGGTTGTGGGGCTACACCTTC. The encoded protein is CASSLPGQGLWGYTF.

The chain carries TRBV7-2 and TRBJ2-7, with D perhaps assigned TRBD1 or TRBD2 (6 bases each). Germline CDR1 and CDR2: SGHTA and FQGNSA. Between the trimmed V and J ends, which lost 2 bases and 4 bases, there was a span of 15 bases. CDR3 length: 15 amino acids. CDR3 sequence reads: CASSLSGGGSYEQYF. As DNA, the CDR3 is TGTGCCAGCAGCTTAAGCGGAGGGGGTAGTTACGAGCAGTACTTC.

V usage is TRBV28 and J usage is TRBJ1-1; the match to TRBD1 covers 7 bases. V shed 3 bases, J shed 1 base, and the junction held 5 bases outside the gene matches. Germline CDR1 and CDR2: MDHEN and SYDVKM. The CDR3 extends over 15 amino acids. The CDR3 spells CASSFRTGPNTEAFF. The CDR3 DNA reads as TGTGCCAGCAGTTTCCGGACAGGTCCGAACACTGAAGCTTTCTTT.

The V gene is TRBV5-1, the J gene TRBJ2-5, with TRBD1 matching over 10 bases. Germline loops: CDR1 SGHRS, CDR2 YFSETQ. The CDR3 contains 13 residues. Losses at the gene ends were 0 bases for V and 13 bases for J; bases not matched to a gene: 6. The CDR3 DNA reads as TGCGCCAGCAGCTTGGAAGGGACAGGGGATTGGTACTTC. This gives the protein CASSLEGTGDWYF.

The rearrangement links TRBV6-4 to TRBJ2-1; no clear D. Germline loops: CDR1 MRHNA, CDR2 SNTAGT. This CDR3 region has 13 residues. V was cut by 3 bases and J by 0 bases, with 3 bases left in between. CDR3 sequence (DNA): TGTGCCAGCAGTGAGGACTCCTACAATGAGCAGTTCTTC. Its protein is CASSEDSYNEQFF.

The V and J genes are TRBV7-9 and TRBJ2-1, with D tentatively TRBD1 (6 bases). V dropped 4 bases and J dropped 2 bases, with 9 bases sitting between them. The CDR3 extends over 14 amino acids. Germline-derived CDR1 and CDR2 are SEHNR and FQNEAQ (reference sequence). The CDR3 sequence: CASSSRGTYNEQFF. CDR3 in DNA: TGTGCCAGCAGCTCTAGGGGGACCTACAATGAGCAGTTCTTC.

CDR3 nucleotide sequence: TGTGCCTTACTAGCGGAGGGTAGCACAGATACGCAGTATTTT. The encoded protein is CALLAEGSTDTQYF. The chain is built from TRBV30 and TRBJ2-3; 8 nucleotides align to TRBD2. Trimming took 7 bases from V and 0 from J; bases not matched to a gene: 6. CDR3 length equals 14 residues. Germline CDR1 reads GTSNPN; CDR2 reads SVGIG (reference sequence).

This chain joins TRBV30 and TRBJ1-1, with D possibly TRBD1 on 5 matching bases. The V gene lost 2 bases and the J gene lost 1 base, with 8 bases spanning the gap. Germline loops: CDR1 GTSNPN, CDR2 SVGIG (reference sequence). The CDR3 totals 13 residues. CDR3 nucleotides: TGTGCCTGGAGTTGGGGGTCGAACACTGAAGCTTTCTTT. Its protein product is CAWSWGSNTEAFF.

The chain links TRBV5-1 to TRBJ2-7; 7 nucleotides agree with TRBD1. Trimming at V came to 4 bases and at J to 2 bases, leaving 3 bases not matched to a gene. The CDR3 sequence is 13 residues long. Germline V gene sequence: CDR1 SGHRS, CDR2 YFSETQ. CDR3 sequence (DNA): TGCGCCAGCAGCGAAGGGACAGCCTACGAGCAGTACTTC. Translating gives CASSEGTAYEQYF.

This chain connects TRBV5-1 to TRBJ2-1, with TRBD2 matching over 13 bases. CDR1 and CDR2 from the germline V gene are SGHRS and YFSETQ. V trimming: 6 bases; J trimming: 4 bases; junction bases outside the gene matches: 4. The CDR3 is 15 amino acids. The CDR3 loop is CASTPGLAGYNEQFF. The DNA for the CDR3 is TGCGCCAGCACCCCGGGACTAGCGGGATACAATGAGCAGTTCTTC.

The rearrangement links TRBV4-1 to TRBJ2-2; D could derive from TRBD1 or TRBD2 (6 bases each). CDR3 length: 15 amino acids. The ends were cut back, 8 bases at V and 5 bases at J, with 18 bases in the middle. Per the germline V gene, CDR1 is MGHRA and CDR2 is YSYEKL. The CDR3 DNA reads TGCGCCAGCCATCCCAGGGGCCGGGAGACCGGGGAGCTGTTTTTT. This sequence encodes CASHPRGRETGELFF.